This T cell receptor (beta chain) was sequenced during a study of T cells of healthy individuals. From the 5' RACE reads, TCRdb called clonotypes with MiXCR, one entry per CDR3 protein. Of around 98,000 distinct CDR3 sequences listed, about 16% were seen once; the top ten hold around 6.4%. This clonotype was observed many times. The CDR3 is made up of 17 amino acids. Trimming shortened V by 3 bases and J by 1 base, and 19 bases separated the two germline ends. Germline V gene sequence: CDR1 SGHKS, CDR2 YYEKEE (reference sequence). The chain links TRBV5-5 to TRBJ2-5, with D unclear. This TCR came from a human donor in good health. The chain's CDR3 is CASSSPGARRFQETQYF. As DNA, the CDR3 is TGTGCCAGCAGCTCCCCAGGCGCTAGAAGGTTCCAAGAGACCCAGTACTTC.